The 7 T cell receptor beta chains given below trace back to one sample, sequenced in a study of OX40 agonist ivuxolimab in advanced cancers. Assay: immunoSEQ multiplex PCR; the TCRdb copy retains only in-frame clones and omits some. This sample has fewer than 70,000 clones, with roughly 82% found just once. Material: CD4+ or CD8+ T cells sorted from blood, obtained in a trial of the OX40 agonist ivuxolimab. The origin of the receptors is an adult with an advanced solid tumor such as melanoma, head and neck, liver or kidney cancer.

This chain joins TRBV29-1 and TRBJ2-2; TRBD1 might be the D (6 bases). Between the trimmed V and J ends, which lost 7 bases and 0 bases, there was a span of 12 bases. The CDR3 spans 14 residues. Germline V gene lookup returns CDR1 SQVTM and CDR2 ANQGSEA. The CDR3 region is CSAQTGANTGELFF. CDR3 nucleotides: TGCAGCGCGCAGACAGGCGCGAACACCGGGGAGCTGTTTTTT.

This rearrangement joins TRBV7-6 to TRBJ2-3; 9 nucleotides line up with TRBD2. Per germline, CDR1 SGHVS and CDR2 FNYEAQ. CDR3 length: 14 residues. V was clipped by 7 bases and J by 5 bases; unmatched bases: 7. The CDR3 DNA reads TGTGCCAGCACCCCGGGACTAGCTCAAGATACGCAGTATTTT. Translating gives CASTPGLAQDTQYF.

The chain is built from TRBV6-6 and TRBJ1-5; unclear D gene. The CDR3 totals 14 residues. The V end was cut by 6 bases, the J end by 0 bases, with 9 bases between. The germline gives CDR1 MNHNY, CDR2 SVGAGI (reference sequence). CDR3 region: CASSDTYSNQPQHF. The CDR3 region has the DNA TGTGCCAGCAGCGATACCTATAGCAATCAGCCCCAGCATTTT.

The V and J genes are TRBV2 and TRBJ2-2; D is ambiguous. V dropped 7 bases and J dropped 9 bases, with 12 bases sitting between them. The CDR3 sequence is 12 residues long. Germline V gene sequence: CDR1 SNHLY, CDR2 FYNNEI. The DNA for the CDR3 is TGTGCCAGCACAGGCCAAACAAGGGAGCTGTTTTTT. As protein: CASTGQTRELFF.

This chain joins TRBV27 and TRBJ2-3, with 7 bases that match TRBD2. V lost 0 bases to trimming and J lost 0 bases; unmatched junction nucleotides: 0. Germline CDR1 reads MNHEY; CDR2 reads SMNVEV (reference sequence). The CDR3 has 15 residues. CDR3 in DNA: TGTGCCAGCAGTTTATCTAGCGGGAGCACAGATACGCAGTATTTT. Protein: CASSLSSGSTDTQYF.

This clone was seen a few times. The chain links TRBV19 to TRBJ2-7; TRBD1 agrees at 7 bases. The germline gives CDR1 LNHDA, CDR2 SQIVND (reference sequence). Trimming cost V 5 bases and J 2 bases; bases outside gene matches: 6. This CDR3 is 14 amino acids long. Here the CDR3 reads CASSFRQGTYEQYF. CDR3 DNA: TGTGCCAGTAGTTTCCGACAGGGAACCTACGAGCAGTACTTC.

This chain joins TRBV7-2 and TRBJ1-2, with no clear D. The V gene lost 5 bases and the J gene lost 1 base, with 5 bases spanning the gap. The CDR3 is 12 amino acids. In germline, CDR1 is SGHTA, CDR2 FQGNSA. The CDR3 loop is CASSRDNYGYTF. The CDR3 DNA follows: TGTGCCAGCAGCCGGGATAACTATGGCTACACCTTC.